Presented here are 12 T cell receptor beta chains from one specimen sequenced in a study of CXCR3 chemokines and chemotherapy response in bladder cancer (dated by TCRdb to between 2021 and 2022). Library preparation employed PCR. The sample was run on an Illumina HiSeq 2500. TCRdb reprocessing: public reads trimmed at Q25 with fastp, clones called with MiXCR, in-frame beta chains kept. For every CDR3 protein sequence, its rows merge into one entry that carries the most common genes and DNA. Within this sample are several thousand distinct CDR3 sequences, with 20% to 25% of them counted one time only. The ten largest make up 7% to 9.5% of the sample. This specimen was acquired from a patient whose treatment included neoadjuvant chemotherapy. These receptors originate from a human donor with bladder cancer that did not respond to neoadjuvant chemotherapy.

Many counts were recorded for this clonotype. The V and J genes are TRBV5-4 and TRBJ2-1; D uncertain. Per the germline V gene, CDR1 is SGHNT and CDR2 is YYREEE (reference sequence). The CDR3 loop spans 14 amino acids. V lost 2 bases, J lost 0 bases, and 6 bases lay in between. DNA for the CDR3: TGTGCCAGCAGCTTAAGGAGCTCCTACAATGAGCAGTTCTTC. The encoded protein is CASSLRSSYNEQFF.

Judged by abundance, this clonotype is medium-sized. V usage is TRBV7-2 and J usage is TRBJ1-1; perhaps TRBD1 as D (5 bases). The CDR3 contains 14 residues. Germline CDR1 is SGHTA and CDR2 is FQGNSA. Trimming left V 5 bases short and J 2 bases short, with 12 bases between. The CDR3, as DNA: TGTGCCAGCAGCCAATTGCAGGGAAACACTGAAGCTTTCTTT. It translates to CASSQLQGNTEAFF.

This clonotype is deemed medium-sized. The chain links TRBV10-3 to TRBJ1-1; possibly TRBD1 for D (6 bases). Trimming pared 0 bases from V and 4 bases from J, leaving 9 bases between. The CDR3 has 14 amino acids. CDR1 ENHRY and CDR2 SYGVKD come from the germline V gene. The CDR3 coding sequence is TGTGCCATCAGTGAGTCCCCGACAGGCACTGAAGCTTTCTTT. Its translation: CAISESPTGTEAFF.

In regard to this clonotype: A far larger clone is just one base off, so this is likely a read error. The V call is TRBV19, the J call TRBJ2-7; D call uncertain. The CDR3 runs to 15 residues. Germline assignment: CDR1 LNHDA and CDR2 SQIVND (reference sequence). The CDR3 is CASSLQVEAYNEQLF. The DNA of the CDR3 is TGTGCCAGTAGTCTCCAGGTAGAGGCCTACAATGAGCAGTTATTC.

This clonotype was seen more than once but under ten times. The CDR3 protein is CASSGQGRTEAFF. The DNA for the CDR3 is TGTGCCAGCAGTGGACAGGGTCGGACTGAAGCTTTCTTT. The genes are TRBV2 and TRBJ1-1; the match to TRBD1 covers 7 bases. The CDR3 length is 13 residues. The junction had 4 bases not matched to a gene; V was cut back by 4 bases and J by 5 bases. Germline assignment: CDR1 SNHLY and CDR2 FYNNEI. Complete variable domain (other parts from reference TRBV2 and TRBJ1-1): EPEVTQTPSHQVTQMGQEVILRCVPISNHLYFYWYRQILGQKVEFLVSFYNNEISEKSEIFDDQFSVERPDGSNFTLKIRSTKLEDSAMYFCASSGQGRTEAFFGQGTRLTVV.

This clonotype was seen repeatedly, ten times or more. The chain has TRBV7-2 and TRBJ1-3; weak D call: TRBD1 (5 bases). The CDR3 covers 16 residues. The germline V and J ends were trimmed by 4 bases and 0 bases, with 13 bases remaining between them. Per the germline V gene, CDR1 is SGHTA and CDR2 is FQGNSA. In nucleotides, the CDR3 is TGTGCCAGCAGCTGGGGGGACTCGACCTCTGGAAACACCATATATTTT. Its translation: CASSWGDSTSGNTIYF.

As to this clonotype: No DNA is shown, since the ends of the CDR3 on it are uncertain; the CDR3 is the one TCRdb lists. J is TRBJ2-3 and V is TRBV7-5; TRBD1 is taken as the D call from the table, unchecked against the DNA. TRBV7-5 is classified as a pseudogene. The CDR3 is 21 residues long, counting both termini. The CDR3 reads CISVPAAHSPLSVLSTDTQYF.

This clonotype was counted at least ten times. The rearrangement uses TRBV28 and TRBJ2-2; maybe TRBD1 (6 bases). The V end lost 2 bases, the J end lost 5 bases, and 12 bases lay between the germline ends. Germline-derived CDR1 and CDR2 are MDHEN and SYDVKM. The CDR3 totals 15 residues. The CDR3 DNA sequence: TGTGCCAGCAGTTTAGGGTCAGGGGAAACCGGGGAGCTGTTTTTT. It specifies CASSLGSGETGELFF.

The sample holds many counts of this clonotype. The rearrangement joins TRBV18 to TRBJ1-4, with D possibly matching TRBD1 (5 bases). Germline CDR1 KGHSH, CDR2 LQKENI. This CDR3 has 14 amino acids. V lost 5 bases and J lost 4, with 11 bases in between. CDR3 sequence (DNA): TGTGCCAGCTCAGGGACGGCCAGTAATGAAAAACTGTTTTTT. Translated: CASSGTASNEKLFF.

A note on this clonotype: The likely explanation is a read error, given a far larger clone one base away. The genes are TRBV10-3 and TRBJ2-6; D unresolved. The CDR3 length is 14 residues. Germline CDR1 is ENHRY and CDR2 is SYGVKD. V was trimmed by 5 bases and J by 3 bases, leaving 8 bases between them. The CDR3 loop is CAISWSVGANVLTF. CDR3 nucleotides: TGTGCCATCAGTTGGAGCGTTGGGGCCAACGTCCTGACTTTC.

To note about this clonotype: A far larger clone is just one base off, so this is likely a read error. J is TRBJ1-6 and V is TRBV6-6; D not resolved. The V end lost 4 bases, the J end lost 9 bases, and 7 bases lay between the germline ends. Germline-derived CDR1 and CDR2 are MNHNY and SVGAGI (reference sequence). The CDR3 is 12 residues long. The CDR3 loop reads CASSWHPSPLHF. CDR3 in DNA: TGTGCCAGCAGTTGGCACCCTTCACCCCTCCACTTT.

The chain employs TRBV6-2 or TRBV6-3 and TRBJ2-4; weak D call: TRBD2 (6 bases). V dropped 6 bases and J dropped 13 bases, with 16 bases sitting between them. CDR3 length: 12 residues. In germline, CDR1 is MNHEY, CDR2 SVGEGT. The CDR3 DNA is TGTGCCAGCAGGAGGGCGGAGGGATGGCAGTACTTC. This translates into CASRRAEGWQYF.